Listed below are T cell receptor beta chains from one sample, sequenced in a study of blood T cell repertoires in COVID-19. Profiled with immunoSEQ multiplex PCR; TCRdb holds only in-frame clones, not every one. The profile shows tens of thousands of clones, roughly 85% of them singletons. Specimen: peripheral blood. The receptors were sampled from a young man with acute or convalescent COVID-19. Each CDR3 is given with its conserved first and last residue.

CASSPQGPHSYNEQFF	TRBV9	TRBJ2-1
CSAQRGLGLQFETQYF	TRBV29-1	TRBJ2-5
CASSYSSTYGNTIYF	TRBV6-5	TRBJ1-3
CASSPTGGNIQYF	TRBV6-5	TRBJ2-4
CASSLGLAGGPGADEQFF	TRBV4-3	TRBJ2-1
CAWRLAGGFHEQYF	TRBV30	TRBJ2-7
CASSVGLGGQENQPQHF	TRBV9	TRBJ1-5
CASSSTGSEAFF	TRBV28	TRBJ1-1
CASSTTRNTDTQYF	TRBV5-1	TRBJ2-3
CATNEGAASSYEQYF	TRBV19	TRBJ2-7
CASRPGTVNTGELFF	TRBV7-9	TRBJ2-2
CASSLDRGRTDTQYF	TRBV5-1	TRBJ2-3
CATRWGLLPLTNEKLFF	TRBV24-1	TRBJ1-4
CASSFQGISTDTQYF	TRBV11-2	TRBJ2-3
CASSQDIGSSYNEQFF	TRBV4-2	TRBJ2-1
CASSPREDRGLTKLFF	TRBV18	TRBJ1-4
CATMGGNTEAFF	TRBV24-1	TRBJ1-1
CASRSKQGYGYTF	TRBV12-2	TRBJ1-2
CASKTGGQAPLHF	TRBV27	TRBJ1-6
CASSRGGEIYTF	TRBV27	TRBJ1-2
CATSGLGTGGETQYF	TRBV15	TRBJ2-5
CATSRDRAYNSPLHF	TRBV15	TRBJ1-6
CASSLKRSQGGNTIYF	TRBV5-1	TRBJ1-3
CASSPRTGGGEKLFF	TRBV5-5	TRBJ1-4
CASSPGTANYGYTF	TRBV9	TRBJ1-2
CASSHGQGYEQYF	TRBV5-1	TRBJ2-7
CSVENRINYGYTF	TRBV29-1	TRBJ1-2
CASSLRQGGENTEAFF	TRBV5-5	TRBJ1-1